The rows below give T cell receptor beta chains drawn from one sample of a study of blood T cell repertoires in COVID-19. Libraries were prepared by immunoSEQ multiplex PCR; TCRdb keeps only in-frame clonotypes and omits some of them. This table has about 140,000 clones, less than 80% appearing once. Source material: peripheral blood. The source is a woman older than 75 with active or convalescent COVID-19. Both conserved end residues are part of each CDR3. D genes are given only for firm matches. Where a row states a size, it is once, few, many or the class of an expanded clone; other rows omit it.

TRBJ1-2 | . | TRBV5-6 | . | TGTGCCAGCAGCGAAGGCCGCAGGGGAAGGCGAGGCTACACCTTC | CASSEGRRGRRGYTF
TRBJ2-7 | . | TRBV28 | . | TGTGCCAGCAGTTTATCCCTCGTCGGGGTCGAGCAGTACTTC | CASSLSLVGVEQYF
TRBJ2-5 | TRBD1 | TRBV12-5 | . | TGTGCTAGTTCGCTGGGACAGGGAGGTGAGACCCAGTACTTC | CASSLGQGGETQYF
TRBJ1-2 | . | TRBV5-4 | . | TGTGCCAGCAGCCGCCTGGAGACTGGCTACACCTTC | CASSRLETGYTF
TRBJ2-2 | TRBD1 | TRBV7-6 | . | TGTGCCAGCAGCTCCCGACAGGGGGCTCCCGGGGAGCTGTTTTTT | CASSSRQGAPGELFF
TRBJ2-1 | . | TRBV4-2 | . | TGTGCCAGCAGCCAAGAGAGGGCTAGCAATGAGCAGTTCTTC | CASSQERASNEQFF
TRBJ1-1 | . | TRBV19 | . | TGTGCCAGTAGTATCGGGGTGAACACTGAAGCTTTCTTT | CASSIGVNTEAFF
TRBJ2-6 | . | TRBV7-3 | . | TGTGCCAGCAGCTTAACTGGTACGGGTGTAAGGGCCAACGTCCTGACTTTC | CASSLTGTGVRANVLTF
TRBJ2-7 | TRBD2 | TRBV7-6 | . | TGTGCCAGCACCGTTGGGGGGGGGTTTTCCGACGAGCAGTACTTC | CASTVGGGFSDEQYF
TRBJ1-1 | . | TRBV15 | . | TGTGCCACCAGCAGAGATCCACACAGGGTGAACACTGAAGCTTTCTTT | CATSRDPHRVNTEAFF
TRBJ2-5 | TRBD2 | TRBV6-5 | . | TGTGCCAGCAGTTACGGGACTAGCGGTACCCAAGAGACCCAGTACTTC | CASSYGTSGTQETQYF
TRBJ2-7 | . | TRBV6-1 | . | TGTGCCAGCAGTGAAGGGCTCTACGAGCAGTACTTC | CASSEGLYEQYF
TRBJ1-5 | TRBD1 | TRBV2 | few | TGTGCCAGCGCGGACAGGGGCTATCAGCCCCAGCATTTT | CASADRGYQPQHF
TRBJ1-1 | . | TRBV11-1 | . | TGTGCCAACAGATTGGGGGCCAGTCGGGCTGAAGCTTTCTTT | CANRLGASRAEAFF
TRBJ1-1 | . | TRBV19 | once | TGTGCCAGTACATCCGATCCCACCTATGAAGCTTTCTTT | CASTSDPTYEAFF
TRBJ2-7 | . | TRBV18 | . | TGTGCCAGCTCACCTCGTCGTGCCTACGAGCAGTACTTC | CASSPRRAYEQYF
TRBJ1-2 | . | TRBV28 | once | TGTGCCAGCAGTCCTGATCGTAGCTATGGCTACACCTTC | CASSPDRSYGYTF
TRBJ1-1 | . | TRBV4-1 | many | TGCGCCAGCAGCCTAGCTATAACAGGGATCACTGAAGCTTTCTTT | CASSLAITGITEAFF
TRBJ2-5 | TRBD1 | TRBV7-2 | . | TGTGCCAGCAGCTTAGCAACGGGCAGGGGGCATGAGACCCAGTACTTC | CASSLATGRGHETQYF
TRBJ2-1 | . | TRBV7-3 | few | TGTGCCAGCAGCTTAACTTCATCGGTACCTTACAATGAGCAGTTCTTC | CASSLTSSVPYNEQFF
TRBJ2-2 | . | TRBV10-3 | . | TGTGCCATCAGTGCTGGGGTTGGACAGAACACCGGGGAGCTGTTTTTT | CAISAGVGQNTGELFF
TRBJ1-1 | TRBD1 | TRBV11-2 | . | TGTGCCAGCAGCCTCACAGGGGGGGGCACTGAAGCTTTCTTT | CASSLTGGGTEAFF
TRBJ1-5 | . | TRBV19 | . | TGTGCCAGTAGCCCAAACAGGGACCAGCCCCAGCATTTT | CASSPNRDQPQHF
TRBJ2-7 | TRBD1 | TRBV4-1 | . | TGCGCCAGCAGCCTGGCAGGGGGTCCCAACGAGCAGTACTTC | CASSLAGGPNEQYF
TRBJ1-1 | . | TRBV6-2/TRBV6-3 | . | TGTGCCAGCAGTTACTCGTGGGGCGCGGTGAACACTGAAGCTTTCTTT | CASSYSWGAVNTEAFF
TRBJ1-5 | TRBD1 | TRBV2 | . | TGTGCCAGCAGCCCGGGAGGGGGCGTCTATAGCAATCAGCCCCAGCATTTT | CASSPGGGVYSNQPQHF
TRBJ1-2 | . | TRBV19 | once | TGTGCCAGTAGTAACCGACAGGCTGATGGCTACACCTTC | CASSNRQADGYTF
TRBJ2-1 | TRBD1 | TRBV7-3 | . | TGTGCCAGCAGCTTACGTGACAGGGACCACAATGAGCAGTTCTTC | CASSLRDRDHNEQFF
TRBJ1-1 | TRBD1 | TRBV6-6 | . | TGTGCCAGCACCCGAGACAGGGTGAACACTGAAGCTTTCTTT | CASTRDRVNTEAFF
TRBJ1-2 | . | TRBV2 | . | TGTGCCAGCAGTGGACAAATTAACTATGGCTACACCTTC | CASSGQINYGYTF
TRBJ2-5 | . | TRBV4-3 | . | TGCGCCAGCAGCCAAGATTTCGGCCAAGAGACCCAGTACTTC | CASSQDFGQETQYF
TRBJ2-7 | TRBD1 | TRBV5-1 | few | TGCGCCAGCAGCCCAGCTGCCGGGACAGGGGGCATACACGAGCAGTACTTC | CASSPAAGTGGIHEQYF
TRBJ2-7 | TRBD2 | TRBV18 | . | TGTGCCAGCTCACCGGTGCCTAGCGGGTCCTACGAGCAGTACTTC | CASSPVPSGSYEQYF
TRBJ2-7 | . | TRBV3-1/TRBV3-2 | . | TGTGCCAGCAGCCCGCTCGGGGGGCTAGGGCGGGAGCAGTACTTC | CASSPLGGLGREQYF
TRBJ2-3 | . | TRBV6-9 | . | TGTGCCAGCACCCCGGTACTGAGCGCTAGCACAGATACGCAGTATTTT | CASTPVLSASTDTQYF
TRBJ1-2 | . | TRBV5-1 | . | TGCGCCAGCAGCTTTGGAGGCCCAAACTATGGCTACACCTTC | CASSFGGPNYGYTF
TRBJ1-1 | . | TRBV12-5 | . | TGTGCTAGTGGTTCGGGGGGCGTCTTTACTGAAGCTTTCTTT | CASGSGGVFTEAFF
TRBJ1-2 | . | TRBV10-2 | . | TGCGCCAGCAGTGAGGGCCTGAGGGTCCAGAATGGCTACACCTTC | CASSEGLRVQNGYTF
TRBJ1-3 | . | TRBV6-2/TRBV6-3 | . | TGTGCCAGCAGTCCAGCTGGAAACACCATATATTTT | CASSPAGNTIYF
TRBJ1-2 | TRBD1 | TRBV10-2 | . | TGCGCCAGCAAGACCGGGACAGGGCCGATGCATGGCTACACCTTC | CASKTGTGPMHGYTF
TRBJ1-1 | . | TRBV2 | few | TGTGCGGAGGGGAACACTGAAGCTTTCTTT | CAEGNTEAFF
TRBJ1-5 | . | TRBV23-1 | . | TGCGCCAGCAGTCAAATGGGGGGTCCTGGGGATCAGCCCCAGCATTTT | CASSQMGGPGDQPQHF
TRBJ2-1 | . | TRBV7-2 | . | TGTGCCAGCAGCTTAGTCTTGTCAGGGGCCAATGAGCAGTTCTTC | CASSLVLSGANEQFF
TRBJ1-3 | . | TRBV2 | . | TGTGCCAGCACATTCGAAGGGAGCTCTGGAAACACCATATATTTT | CASTFEGSSGNTIYF
TRBJ1-5 | TRBD1 | TRBV19 | few | TGTGCCAGTCACGACAGGGGTCAGCCCCAGCATTTT | CASHDRGQPQHF